This record concerns one T cell receptor (beta chain) sequence. Authors' processing steps: Amplifying reference gene primers gave estimates of nucleated cell counts. Sequencing used immunoSEQ multiplex PCR; TCRdb keeps in-frame clones, though not all of them. D and trimming were read from the DNA, whereas the V and J calls and clone size are those reported in that table. The table has about 250,000 clones, about 87% seen once; the top ten hold roughly 6.8%. The sample is drawn from a study of blood T cell repertoires in COVID-19. Across the whole study: COVID-19 samples, acute and convalescent, were from the United States, Italy and Spain. T cells, B-cell-depleted T cells, or PBMCs provided the cDNA or gDNA that served as material.

Germline V gene lookup returns CDR1 SEHNR and CDR2 FQNEAQ (reference sequence). The trim removed 4 bases at V and 4 bases at J, leaving 5 bases unmatched. The CDR3 is 16 amino acids. Sequencing was performed on peripheral blood. This sequence was found in a woman in her twenties or thirties with COVID-19, enrolled during active disease. The rearrangement joins TRBV7-9 to TRBJ1-6; 9 bases match TRBD1. The CDR3 DNA reads TGTGCCAGCAGCTCCCCGACAGGGGGATATAATTCACCCCTCCACTTT. Encoded protein: CASSSPTGGYNSPLHF.